This T cell receptor (beta chain) appears in the sequencing data of a study of post-analysis software for immune sequencing data. Study-level findings and limits: A few TRBV segments occurring more often in patients than controls included TRBV5-6, TRBV5-1 and TRBV20-1.

Germline V gene data show CDR1 as SGHTA and CDR2 as FQGNSA. This CDR3 contains 15 residues. TCR beta cDNA libraries included unique molecular identifiers. TCRdb called the PCR reads again in MiXCR, with one record for every CDR3 protein. The top ten clones hold roughly an eighth of a sample with about 460,000 distinct CDR3 sequences, roughly 45% of them seen once. This clonotype appeared a single time. What it binds is not known. The sequenced sample was blood. The chain uses TRBV7-2 and TRBJ2-5, with TRBD1 identical over 8 bases. The J call may be incorrect, as the DNA end agrees better with TRBJ2-7. This TCR was recovered from a girl aged 5 to 17 with multiple sclerosis. Here the CDR3 reads CASSLEDRADYEQYF. The DNA of the CDR3 is TGTGCCAGCAGCTTAGAGGACAGGGCGGACTACGAGCAGTACTTC.